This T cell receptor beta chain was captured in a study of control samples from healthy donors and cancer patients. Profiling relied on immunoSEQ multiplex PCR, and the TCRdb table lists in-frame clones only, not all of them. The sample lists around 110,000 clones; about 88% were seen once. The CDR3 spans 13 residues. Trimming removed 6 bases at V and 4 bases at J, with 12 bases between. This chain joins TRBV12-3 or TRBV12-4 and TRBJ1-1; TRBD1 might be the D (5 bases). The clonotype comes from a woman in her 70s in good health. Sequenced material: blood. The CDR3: CASRFMGGTEAFF. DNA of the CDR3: TGTGCCAGCAGGTTTATGGGGGGCACTGAAGCTTTCTTT.